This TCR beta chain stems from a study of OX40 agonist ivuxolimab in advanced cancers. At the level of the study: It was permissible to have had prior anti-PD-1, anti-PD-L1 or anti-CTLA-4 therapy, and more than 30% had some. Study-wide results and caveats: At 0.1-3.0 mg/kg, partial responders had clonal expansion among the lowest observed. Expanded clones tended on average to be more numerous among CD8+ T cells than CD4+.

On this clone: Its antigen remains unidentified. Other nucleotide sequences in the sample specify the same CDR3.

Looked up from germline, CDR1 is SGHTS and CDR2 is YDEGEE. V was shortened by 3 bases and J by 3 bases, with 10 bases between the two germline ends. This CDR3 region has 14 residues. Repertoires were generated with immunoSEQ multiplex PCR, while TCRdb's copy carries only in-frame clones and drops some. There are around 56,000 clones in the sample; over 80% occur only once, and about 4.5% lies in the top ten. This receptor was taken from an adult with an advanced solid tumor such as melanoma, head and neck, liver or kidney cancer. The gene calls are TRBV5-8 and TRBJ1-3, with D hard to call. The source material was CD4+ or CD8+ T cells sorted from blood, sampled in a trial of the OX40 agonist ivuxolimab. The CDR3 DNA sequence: TGTGCCAGCAGCTGGGGTTTGGATGGAAACACCATATATTTT. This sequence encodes CASSWGLDGNTIYF.